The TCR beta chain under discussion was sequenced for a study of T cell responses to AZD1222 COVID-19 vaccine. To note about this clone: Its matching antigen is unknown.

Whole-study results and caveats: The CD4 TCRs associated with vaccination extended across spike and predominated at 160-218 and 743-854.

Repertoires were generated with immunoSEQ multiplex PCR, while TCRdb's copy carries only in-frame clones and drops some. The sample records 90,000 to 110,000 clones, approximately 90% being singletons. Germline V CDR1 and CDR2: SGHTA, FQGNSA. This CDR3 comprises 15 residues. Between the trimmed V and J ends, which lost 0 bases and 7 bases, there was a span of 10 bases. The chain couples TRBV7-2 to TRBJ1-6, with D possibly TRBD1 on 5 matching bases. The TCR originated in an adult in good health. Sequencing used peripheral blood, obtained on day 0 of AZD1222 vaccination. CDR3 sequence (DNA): TGTGCCAGCAGCTTAGCTCTGGGGGTAAATTCACCCCTCCACTTT. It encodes CASSLALGVNSPLHF.